This entry lists 27 T cell receptor beta chains sequenced from one sample in a study of blood T cells in healthy people across ages. Combining a sample-barcoded 5' primer with a J-beta primer mix, a second PCR ran for about 7 to 11 cycles. One entry per CDR3 protein, called by TCRdb with MiXCR from the 5' RACE reads. Of some 1.6 million distinct CDR3 sequences in the sample, roughly 32% are singletons; the top ten hold around 11%. Sequencing used blood. Receptors originate from a woman aged 25 to 39 in good health.

The genes are TRBV29-1 and TRBJ1-1, with D tentatively TRBD1 (6 bases). Trimming removed 6 bases from V and 2 bases from J, with 16 bases in between. Germline lookup yields CDR1 SQVTM and CDR2 ANQGSEA. This CDR3 has 14 amino acids. CDR3 in DNA: TGCAGCGTCAGGGGAAGTGCGAGAAACACTGAAGCTTTCTTT. The encoded protein is CSVRGSARNTEAFF.

The rearrangement links TRBV28 to TRBJ1-2; 9 nucleotides line up with TRBD1. CDR3 length: 14 residues. Germline V lookup: CDR1 MDHEN, CDR2 SYDVKM. With 6 bases clipped from V and 7 bases from J, the junction kept 9 bases outside the gene matches. As DNA, the CDR3 is TGTGCCAGCAGCCTGGGACAGGGAAGACGTGGCTACACCTTC. Protein product: CASSLGQGRRGYTF.

In this sample, this clonotype turned up a few times. The rearrangement links TRBV20-1 to TRBJ2-7, with 7 bases that match TRBD1. The closer fit of TRBJ2-5 to the DNA end suggests the J call may be wrong. Germline V gene lookup returns CDR1 DFQATT and CDR2 SNEGSKA (reference sequence). The CDR3 loop spans 13 amino acids. In nucleotides, the CDR3 is TGCAGTGCTAGTCTCACAGGGGAAGAGACCCAGTACTTC. Translation: CSASLTGEETQYF.

This clonotype was found a few times. The J gene is TRBJ2-3, the V gene TRBV7-9; perhaps D is TRBD1 or TRBD2 (5 bases each). Trimming removed 4 bases from V and 2 bases from J, with 13 bases in between. The germline CDR1 and CDR2 sequences are SEHNR and FQNEAQ (reference sequence). The CDR3 sequence is 15 residues long. CDR3 protein: CASSSPGSPTDTQYF. The CDR3 DNA reads TGTGCCAGCAGCTCCCCAGGGAGCCCCACAGATACGCAGTATTTT.

This clonotype has a single count. Relative to the germline gene, one junction end is altered; a read error may explain this. The genes are TRBV12-3 or TRBV12-4 and TRBJ2-3; D unclear. The CDR3 is made up of 15 amino acids. In DNA, the CDR3 is TGTGCCAGCAGCAGGATCCTACTGAGAGCAGATGCGCAGTATTTT. This gives the protein CASSRILLRADAQYF.

This clonotype has more than one count but fewer than ten. This rearrangement joins TRBV7-9 to TRBJ2-2; TRBD1 aligns across 7 bases. CDR1 is SEHNR and CDR2 is FQNEAQ in the germline V gene (reference sequence). V dropped 5 bases and J dropped 5; count of bases not matched to a gene: 8. This CDR3 contains 15 residues. CDR3 sequence reads: CASSLVRQGTGELFF. The DNA for the CDR3 is TGTGCCAGCAGCCTCGTTAGACAGGGAACCGGGGAGCTGTTTTTT.

CDR3 coding DNA: TGTGCCAGCAGTTTTCACGGCTCGGACTGGTATGGCTACACCTTC. This translates into CASSFHGSDWYGYTF. The chain joins TRBV12-3 or TRBV12-4 to TRBJ1-2; no definite D call. The CDR3 covers 15 residues. Trimming stripped 3 bases from V and 5 bases from J, with 16 bases between.

The rearrangement uses TRBV27 and TRBJ2-7; possible D gene TRBD2, 5 bases. V gave up 5 bases and J gave up 2 bases, with 10 bases separating them. Germline CDR1 MNHEY, CDR2 SMNVEV (reference sequence). The CDR3 sequence is 13 residues long. DNA of the CDR3: TGTGCCAGCAGTCCAACAGCGGCCTACGAGCAGTACTTC. This gives the protein CASSPTAAYEQYF.

The chain is built from TRBV3-1 and TRBJ2-3; D may be TRBD1 (7 bases). Trimming pared 7 bases from V and 2 bases from J, leaving 13 bases between. This CDR3 region has 14 residues. The V gene's germline CDR1 is LGHDT and CDR2 YNNKEL (reference sequence). In DNA form, the CDR3 reads TGTGCCAGCACCATCAGGGGGGTCACAGATACGCAGTATTTT. Translating gives CASTIRGVTDTQYF.

This clonotype was recorded once. The chain recombines TRBV20-1 with TRBJ2-6; D not certain. In germline, CDR1 is DFQATT, CDR2 SNEGSKA (reference sequence). The CDR3 covers 14 residues. The germline V and J ends were trimmed by 3 bases and 6 bases, with 12 bases remaining between them. Written as DNA, the CDR3 is TGCAGTGCTAGTCGGGTTGCTGAGGCCAACGTCCTGACTTTC. Translated: CSASRVAEANVLTF.

The CDR3 region is CSARAPGGYNEQFF. The DNA of the CDR3 is TGCAGTGCTAGAGCCCCGGGCGGCTACAATGAGCAGTTCTTC. The chain is built from TRBV20-1 and TRBJ2-1; no reliable D call. With 1 base removed from V and 3 bases from J, the gap between germline ends came to 10 bases. CDR3 length: 14 amino acids. Germline lookup yields CDR1 DFQATT and CDR2 SNEGSKA (reference sequence).

The chain recombines TRBV20-1 with TRBJ1-2; possibly TRBD1 for D (5 bases). The CDR3 has 14 residues. Germline V gene sequence: CDR1 DFQATT, CDR2 SNEGSKA (reference sequence). V shed 0 bases and J shed 4 bases, with 12 bases lying between them. For the CDR3, the DNA is TGCAGTGCTAGAGATCGACAGAGTCCCTATGGCTACACCTTC. This gives the protein CSARDRQSPYGYTF.

To note about this clonotype: An end of the junction differs from the germline gene, which may be a read error. The chain links TRBV6-6 to TRBJ2-3; no clear D gene. This CDR3 is built from 13 residues. Germline CDR1 and CDR2: MNHNY and SVGAGI (reference sequence). CDR3 in DNA: TGTGCCTGCAGTTCGTCCCGAACAGATACGCAGTATTTT. It yields the protein CACSSSRTDTQYF.

This clonotype has a handful of counts. This sequence joins TRBV7-9 and TRBJ2-5; a weak D match, TRBD2 (7 bases). V lost 3 bases to trimming and J lost 3 bases, with 17 bases between them. Germline CDR1 reads SEHNR; CDR2 reads FQNEAQ (reference sequence). The CDR3 sequence is 16 residues long. The CDR3 loop reads CASSLMIGGPEETQYF. In DNA, the CDR3 is TGTGCCAGCAGCTTGATGATCGGGGGGCCTGAAGAGACCCAGTACTTC.

The V and J genes are TRBV4-1 and TRBJ1-1; no firm D call. This CDR3 comprises 13 residues. Germline-derived CDR1 and CDR2 are MGHRA and YSYEKL. V was pared by 2 bases and J by 8 bases, with 12 bases between. The CDR3 coding sequence is TGCGCCAGCAGCCAACCTCCTAGTACCGAAGCTTTCTTT. It encodes CASSQPPSTEAFF.

This clonotype came up a few times. The chain recombines TRBV4-2 with TRBJ2-7, with unresolved D. This CDR3 is built from 15 residues. V lost 3 bases and J lost 0, with 12 bases in between. From germline, CDR1 is LGHNA and CDR2 YNFKEQ. CDR3 sequence (DNA): TGTGCCAGCAGCCAGGTTGGCGAAAGCTCCTACGAGCAGTACTTC. Amino acids: CASSQVGESSYEQYF.

The V gene is TRBV28, the J gene TRBJ2-7; 7 bases match TRBD1. V lost 6 bases, J lost 5 bases, and 4 bases stayed unmatched. This CDR3 comprises 12 residues. The germline V gene encodes CDR1 MDHEN and CDR2 SYDVKM. The CDR3 sequence: CASRTGNNEQYF. In DNA, the CDR3 is TGTGCCAGCAGGACAGGGAATAACGAGCAGTACTTC.

The V call is TRBV3-1, the J call TRBJ2-3; 7 nucleotides line up with TRBD2. With 0 bases clipped from V and 0 bases from J, the junction kept 12 bases outside the gene matches. The CDR3 runs to 19 residues. Looked up from germline, CDR1 is LGHDT and CDR2 is YNNKEL (reference sequence). CDR3 sequence (DNA): TGTGCCAGCAGCCAAGATCCCCAGTACAGCGGGACTAGCACAGATACGCAGTATTTT. Protein: CASSQDPQYSGTSTDTQYF.

The V gene is TRBV21-1, the J gene TRBJ2-7; TRBD1, as called in the table, went unchecked against the DNA. TRBV21-1 is a pseudogene. This CDR3 spans 16 amino acids. This chain's CDR3 is CASSKRGVRGRYEQYF. For the CDR3, the DNA is TGTGCCAGCAGCAAACGGGGGGTCAGGGGGCGCTACGAGCAGTACTTC.

In its sample, this clonotype was seen once. The rearrangement uses TRBV9 and TRBJ1-3; D is ambiguous. Trimming cost V 0 bases and J 2 bases, with 9 bases left between them. Germline loops: CDR1 SGDLS, CDR2 YYNGEE. The CDR3 is made up of 15 amino acids. In DNA, the CDR3 is TGTGCCAGCAGCGTAGTGGCCGAAGCTGGAAACACCATATATTTT. Translated: CASSVVAEAGNTIYF.

The chain joins TRBV7-9 to TRBJ2-1; D is perhaps TRBD2 (6 bases). This CDR3 has 16 residues. The germline V gene encodes CDR1 SEHNR and CDR2 FQNEAQ (reference sequence). V was trimmed by 5 bases and J by 0 bases, leaving 14 bases between them. Written as DNA, the CDR3 is TGTGCCAGCAGCATGCCGATCGGGAGCTCCTACAATGAGCAGTTCTTC. It translates to CASSMPIGSSYNEQFF.

This clonotype was counted between two and nine times. The CDR3 region has the DNA TGCAGTGCGCGACGAGGGACAGGGCCCTACAATGAGCAGTTCTTC. Translating gives CSARRGTGPYNEQFF. The chain uses TRBV20-1 and TRBJ2-1; 9 bases fit TRBD1. CDR1 is DFQATT and CDR2 is SNEGSKA in the germline V gene (reference sequence). V lost 6 bases, J lost 2 bases, and 8 bases stayed unmatched. The CDR3 loop spans 15 amino acids.

This clonotype was seen only a few times. The J gene is TRBJ1-2, the V gene TRBV6-6; D is uncertain. Trimming stripped 2 bases from V and 4 bases from J, with 8 bases between. Per the germline V gene, CDR1 is MNHNY and CDR2 is SVGAGI (reference sequence). The CDR3 is 13 amino acids. The CDR3 spells CASSYREGYGYTF. In nucleotides, the CDR3 is TGTGCCAGCAGTTACAGGGAGGGCTATGGCTACACCTTC.

The J gene is TRBJ1-1, the V gene TRBV16; a weak D match, TRBD1 (5 bases). Germline V gives CDR1 KGHSY, CDR2 FQNENV. The V and J ends lost 0 bases and 4 bases respectively, with 18 bases between them. The CDR3 spans 17 residues. The CDR3 DNA sequence: TGTGCCAGCAGCCAATCGGTTCCAGGCAGAGGGGTCACTGAAGCTTTCTTT. This translates into CASSQSVPGRGVTEAFF.

The genes are TRBV29-1 and TRBJ1-2; possibly TRBD1 for D (5 bases). V lost 6 bases to trimming and J lost 8 bases, with 16 bases between them. The CDR3 consists of 12 residues. The V gene's germline CDR1 is SQVTM and CDR2 ANQGSEA. This CDR3 is CSVRAAPQGYTF. The CDR3 nucleotides read TGCAGCGTCAGGGCGGCGCCACAGGGCTACACCTTC. Full variable domain (remainder filled in from reference TRBV29-1 and TRBJ1-2): SAVISQKPSRDICQRGTSLTIQCQVDSQVTMMFWYRQQPGQSLTLIATANQGSEATYESGFVIDKFPISRPNLTFSTLTVSNMSPEDSSIYLCSVRAAPQGYTFGSGTRLTVV.

A few counts support this clonotype. At one of its ends the junction is not consistent with the germline gene, which may arise from a read error. V usage is TRBV20-1 and J usage is TRBJ2-1; 7 bases map to TRBD1. The CDR3 consists of 13 residues. The V gene's germline CDR1 is DFQATT and CDR2 SNEGSKA (reference sequence). The CDR3 is CRATGTDHNEQFF. DNA of the CDR3: TGCAGAGCTACCGGGACAGACCACAATGAGCAGTTCTTC.

This clonotype has only a few counts. The CDR3 nucleotides read TGCAGTGCTAGAGGGGGACAGGGGGTCTACGAGCAGTACTTC. This sequence encodes CSARGGQGVYEQYF. The V gene is TRBV20-1, the J gene TRBJ2-7; 11 bases agree with TRBD1. The ends lost 1 base at V and 3 bases at J; junction bases unmatched: 2. The CDR3 is 14 residues long. Germline CDR1 DFQATT, CDR2 SNEGSKA (reference sequence).